The sequence of this TCR beta chain was determined in a study of cytomegalovirus exposure and HLA in healthy donors. In the study overall: Sequencing of about 179 million T cells in an earlier analysis found 95 million to 120 million unique TCR beta sequences.

With respect to this clone: Its target is unknown.

This CDR3 contains 14 residues. Germline values: CDR1 SQVTM, CDR2 ANQGSEA. Trimming shortened V by 1 base and J by 3 bases, and 12 bases separated the two germline ends. The PCR used 60 Vbeta and 13 Jbeta primers. Per the original methods: Counted up in a later analysis, unique TCR beta chains came to about 80 million, with about 9.9 million shared. Sequenced by immunoSEQ multiplex PCR; TCRdb stores in-frame clones only, minus some. The DNA was the basis for D and trimming; V, J and clone size are from that table. The table records roughly 200,000 clones, 70% to 80% of them present only once. The study's findings and limits: Per published reports, the classifier diagnosed cytomegalovirus status with high specificity and sensitivity. Follow-up analysis later connected one missense variant in DCLRE1C with trimming of TCR beta V- and J-genes.

The clonotype comes from a woman in her twenties or thirties in good health and CMV-seropositive. Specimen: PBMCs. The V and J genes are TRBV29-1 and TRBJ2-5; D remains unclear. The CDR3 sequence is CSVEGDNGEETQYF. CDR3 coding DNA: TGCAGCGTTGAAGGTGACAATGGCGAAGAGACCCAGTACTTC.